This T cell receptor beta chain was obtained from a study of cytomegalovirus exposure and HLA in healthy donors. For this clone: Its antigen is not known.

The CDR3 extends over 14 amino acids. CDR1 and CDR2 from the germline V gene are SQVTM and ANQGSEA. V trimming: 5 bases; J trimming: 2 bases; junction bases outside the gene matches: 7. PCR employed 60 Vbeta and 13 Jbeta primers. Data came from immunoSEQ multiplex PCR; TCRdb stores just in-frame clones and leaves some out. There are some 130,000 clones in the sample; 70% to 85% occur only once, and about 2.5% lies in the top ten. Overall study results and limits: In all likelihood, a cluster of highly shared sequence variants was a sequencing artifact.

V is TRBV29-1 and J is TRBJ2-7; the match to TRBD2 covers 9 bases. Input material: PBMCs. The source of this sequence is a man aged 45-65 years in good health and CMV-seronegative. In nucleotides, the CDR3 is TGCAGCGTTACTGCGCGGGGGGGCCCCTACGAGCAGTACTTC. The encoded protein is CSVTARGGPYEQYF.